A single sample is the source of the 21 T cell receptor beta chains below, sequenced in a study of siplizumab effects on memory and regulatory T cells. Assay: immunoSEQ multiplex PCR; the TCRdb copy retains only in-frame clones and omits some. Of approximately 100,000 clones listed, more than 85% were seen once; the top ten hold just over 2.5%. Specimen: CD4+ T cells sorted from blood. All receptors derive from a human donor in good health. Some clones in this sample may be carry-over from other donors' samples.

This clone was detected once. The chain uses TRBV19 and TRBJ2-1; 10 nucleotides agree with TRBD2. CDR1 and CDR2 from the germline V gene are LNHDA and SQIVND (reference sequence). With V trimmed by 7 bases and J by 10 bases, 10 bases remained unmatched. The length of the CDR3 is 14 residues. The CDR3 region is CASNSPSGSGEQFF. CDR3 in DNA: TGTGCCAGTAATTCCCCTAGCGGGAGTGGGGAGCAGTTCTTC.

The sample holds one count of this clone. V and J are TRBV11-3 and TRBJ2-1, with TRBD1 matching 7 bases. The ends lost 3 bases at V and 2 bases at J; junction bases unmatched: 4. This CDR3 contains 15 residues. CDR1 and CDR2 (germline): SGHNT, YENEEA. CDR3 loop: CASSFRQGTYNEQFF. The CDR3 DNA reads as TGTGCCAGCAGCTTTCGACAGGGAACCTACAATGAGCAGTTCTTC. Full variable domain (missing parts from reference TRBV11-3 and TRBJ2-1): EAGVVQSPRYKIIEKKQPVAFWCNPISGHNTLYWYLQNLGQGPELLIRYENEEAVDDSQLPKDRFSAERLKGVDSTLKIQPAELGDSAVYLCASSFRQGTYNEQFFGPGTRLTVL.

The rearrangement joins TRBV19 to TRBJ2-3; the D gene is possibly TRBD2 (6 bases). The length of the CDR3 is 14 residues. Germline CDR1 and CDR2: LNHDA and SQIVND (reference sequence). V lost 7 bases and J 2 bases, leaving 13 bases between the germline ends. DNA for the CDR3: TGTGCCAGTAAGGTGGACTATAACACAGATACGCAGTATTTT. Translating gives CASKVDYNTDTQYF.

Only one count was recorded for this clone. The chain couples TRBV5-8 to TRBJ2-5, with D perhaps given as TRBD1 or TRBD2 (5 bases each). The germline V gene encodes CDR1 SGHTS and CDR2 YDEGEE. The V and J ends lost 6 bases and 1 base respectively, with 13 bases between them. This CDR3 comprises 14 residues. CDR3 DNA sequence: TGTGCCAGCAATCTCGGGGCAGCCCAAGAGACCCAGTACTTC. This sequence encodes CASNLGAAQETQYF.

The chain carries TRBV19 and TRBJ2-5; either TRBD1 or TRBD2 may supply D (5 bases each). The germline CDR1 and CDR2 sequences are LNHDA and SQIVND (reference sequence). There are 12 residues in the CDR3. Deletions cut 6 bases from V and 5 bases from J, with 10 bases between. The CDR3 DNA sequence: TGTGCCAGTAGGGGGGACCTGGAGACCCAGTACTTC. Translating gives CASRGDLETQYF.

The chain uses TRBV2 and TRBJ1-2; D uncertain. CDR3 size: 13 residues. Trimming shortened V by 7 bases and J by 0 bases, and 9 bases separated the two germline ends. CDR1 and CDR2 (germline): SNHLY, FYNNEI. The DNA of the CDR3 is TGTGCCAGCACGGCCACGGCTAACTATGGCTACACCTTC. This sequence encodes CASTATANYGYTF. The variable domain in full, with the rest retrieved from reference TRBV2 and TRBJ1-2, is EPEVTQTPSHQVTQMGQEVILRCVPISNHLYFYWYRQILGQKVEFLVSFYNNEISEKSEIFDDQFSVERPDGSNFTLKIRSTKLEDSAMYFCASTATANYGYTFGSGTRLTVV.

J is TRBJ2-7 and V is TRBV4-2; no clear D. Trimming removed 0 bases from V and 8 bases from J, with 23 bases in between. The CDR3 length is 17 residues. Per the germline V gene, CDR1 is LGHNA and CDR2 is YNFKEQ. CDR3 bases: TGTGCCAGCAGCCAAGATACCCAGGCAGATCCCCCTCGGAAGCAGTACTTC. Its translation is CASSQDTQADPPRKQYF.

The chain carries TRBV5-4 and TRBJ2-1, with TRBD2 matching over 11 bases. With V trimmed by 3 bases and J by 6 bases, 5 bases remained unmatched. The CDR3 spans 15 residues. CDR1 SGHNT and CDR2 YYREEE come from the germline V gene (reference sequence). CDR3 loop: CASSWISGGGNEQFF. The CDR3 coding sequence is TGTGCCAGCAGCTGGATTAGCGGGGGGGGCAATGAGCAGTTCTTC.

This rearrangement joins TRBV5-1 to TRBJ2-1, with 11 bases identical to TRBD2. The germline CDR1 and CDR2 sequences are SGHRS and YFSETQ. V was clipped by 0 bases and J by 7 bases; unmatched bases: 3. The CDR3 consists of 15 residues. The CDR3 sequence is CASSLALAGGNEQFF. Here the CDR3 DNA reads TGCGCCAGCAGCTTGGCTCTAGCGGGAGGTAATGAGCAGTTCTTC. The full variable domain, in which reference TRBV5-1 and TRBJ2-1 provide the parts outside the CDR3, is KAGVTQTPRYLIKTRGQQVTLSCSPISGHRSVSWYQQTPGQGLQFLFEYFSETQRNKGNFPGRFSGRQFSNSRSEMNVSTLELGDSALYLCASSLALAGGNEQFFGPGTRLTVL.

J is TRBJ2-1 and V is TRBV7-3; 10 nucleotides line up with TRBD2. V lost 1 base, J lost 9 bases, and 18 bases stayed unmatched. There are 19 residues in the CDR3. The germline V gene has CDR1 SGHTA and CDR2 FQGTGA. This CDR3 is CASSLKATGASGSRGEQFF. CDR3 sequence (DNA): TGTGCCAGCAGCTTAAAAGCGACAGGGGCTAGCGGGAGCCGAGGTGAGCAGTTCTTC. Full variable domain (missing parts from reference TRBV7-3 and TRBJ2-1): GAGVSQTPSNKVTEKGKYVELRCDPISGHTALYWYRQSLGQGPEFLIYFQGTGAADDSGLPNDRFFAVRPEGSVSTLKIQRTERGDSAVYLCASSLKATGASGSRGEQFFGPGTRLTVL.

The CDR3 sequence is CASNPGSLLQETQYF. The CDR3 nucleotides are TGTGCCAGCAACCCTGGCAGCCTGCTCCAAGAGACCCAGTACTTC. V and J are TRBV5-4 and TRBJ2-5; D remains ambiguous. Germline V CDR1 and CDR2: SGHNT, YYREEE (reference sequence). Trimming pared 6 bases from V and 1 base from J, leaving 16 bases between. The CDR3 spans 15 residues. The full variable domain, with the rest looked up from reference TRBV5-4 and TRBJ2-5, is ETGVTQSPTHLIKTRGQQVTLRCSSQSGHNTVSWYQQALGQGPQFIFQYYREEENGRGNFPPRFSGLQFPNYSSELNVNALELDDSALYLCASNPGSLLQETQYFGPGTRLLVL.

The gene calls are TRBV6-5 and TRBJ1-5, with a tentative D call TRBD1 (5 bases). Trimming shortened V by 8 bases and J by 5 bases, and 16 bases separated the two germline ends. Germline CDR1 MNHEY, CDR2 SVGAGI. The CDR3 consists of 14 residues. This chain's CDR3 is CASSGHRTYQPQHF. CDR3 nucleotide sequence: TGTGCCAGCTCGGGGCACAGGACCTATCAGCCCCAGCATTTT.

The CDR3 bases are TGTGCCAGCAGGGCAACATCACAGGAGCAGTTCTTC. As protein: CASRATSQEQFF. The V gene is TRBV6-5, the J gene TRBJ2-1; D gene unclear. The CDR3 contains 12 residues. Trimming cost V 6 bases and J 10 bases, with 13 bases left between them. The germline gives CDR1 MNHEY, CDR2 SVGAGI.

A single count supports this clone. The chain is built from TRBV7-9 and TRBJ1-3; no definite D call. V was trimmed by 2 bases and J by 2 bases, leaving 10 bases between them. CDR1 and CDR2 (germline): SEHNR, FQNEAQ (reference sequence). CDR3 length equals 15 residues. This CDR3 reads CASSLLSSTGNTIYF. The CDR3 DNA reads as TGTGCCAGCAGCTTATTGAGCAGTACTGGAAACACCATATATTTT.

The rearrangement joins TRBV6-9 to TRBJ1-5; TRBD1 aligns across 7 bases. CDR3 size: 20 residues. V was clipped by 2 bases and J by 3 bases; unmatched bases: 19. Germline CDR1 and CDR2: MNHGY and SVAAGI. Here the CDR3 DNA reads TGTGCCAGCAGTTATGACAGGGCCGGGACCCCCCACACTAACAATCAGCCCCAGCATTTT. Translated: CASSYDRAGTPHTNNQPQHF.

The chain combines TRBV21-1 with TRBJ2-2; TRBD1 is taken as the D call from the table, unchecked against the DNA. TRBV21-1 is a listed pseudogene. CDR3 length equals 17 residues. CDR3: CASSARKGQGLTGELFF. CDR3 DNA sequence: TGTGCCAGCAGCGCCAGGAAGGGACAGGGGTTAACCGGGGAGCTGTTTTTT.

V and J are TRBV6-4 and TRBJ2-3; 7 bases match TRBD2. Per the germline V gene, CDR1 is MRHNA and CDR2 is SNTAGT. Trimming took 8 bases from V and 0 from J; bases not matched to a gene: 14. The length of the CDR3 is 17 residues. The CDR3 sequence is CASSRGASGPSTDTQYF. For the CDR3, the DNA is TGTGCCAGCTCCCGCGGGGCTAGCGGTCCTAGCACAGATACGCAGTATTTT.

The genes are TRBV27 and TRBJ2-7; D is possibly TRBD2 (6 bases). This CDR3 has 13 residues. Per germline, CDR1 MNHEY and CDR2 SMNVEV (reference sequence). The V end was cut by 6 bases, the J end by 2 bases, with 11 bases between. The CDR3 protein is CASRLGLTYEQYF. The CDR3 region has the DNA TGTGCCAGCAGATTGGGACTGACCTACGAGCAGTACTTC.

The table lists this clone with a few counts. The chain carries TRBV29-1 and TRBJ1-1; no firm D call. Germline-derived CDR1 and CDR2 are SQVTM and ANQGSEA. V was clipped by 8 bases and J by 3 bases, with 13 bases between them. CDR3 length: 12 amino acids. As DNA, the CDR3 is TGCAGCACAAAAACCCAGTACACTGAAGCTTTCTTT. Translation: CSTKTQYTEAFF.

The chain employs TRBV4-1 and TRBJ1-1; D unresolved. The CDR3 length is 15 residues. Deletions cut 0 bases from V and 1 base from J, with 9 bases between. Germline V gene sequence: CDR1 MGHRA, CDR2 YSYEKL. For the CDR3, the DNA is TGCGCCAGCAGCCAAGAAGTACAGAGGAACACTGAAGCTTTCTTT. Amino acid sequence: CASSQEVQRNTEAFF.

The J gene is TRBJ2-7, the V gene TRBV6-5; possibly TRBD2 for D (6 bases). Germline V gene lookup returns CDR1 MNHEY and CDR2 SVGAGI. CDR3 size: 14 residues. Trimming took off 0 bases at V and 4 bases at J, with 10 bases between the two ends. The CDR3 reads CASSYSIGGYEQYF. In DNA, the CDR3 is TGTGCCAGCAGTTACTCGATCGGGGGATACGAGCAGTACTTC.